Listed below are T cell receptor beta chains from one sample, sequenced in a study of T cells after posttransplantation cyclophosphamide. Sequencing used immunoSEQ multiplex PCR; TCRdb keeps in-frame clones, though not all of them. The repertoire consists of under 20,000 clones, with 70% to 85% occurring once and the leading ten covering roughly a quarter. Here the sequenced sample was PBMCs, taken after an allogeneic stem cell transplant with post-transplant cyclophosphamide. The receptor set was obtained from a young adult male patient who received an allogeneic stem cell transplant from a related donor, was CMV-positive, and had acute GVHD only. Some T cells may be graft donor cells. The CDR3 runs from the conserved cysteine through the conserved F or W. D genes are given only for firm matches. Clone size is given for some rows only: seen once, a few or many times, or a class if the clone is expanded.

v_call	j_call	clone_size	d_call	cdr3_aa	cdr3_nt
TRBV7-3	TRBJ2-6	many	NA	CASSSHSGANVLTF	TGTGCCAGCAGCTCCCACTCTGGGGCCAACGTCCTGACTTTC
TRBV4-3	TRBJ2-7	NA	TRBD1	CASSPYTDRASYEQYF	TGCGCCAGCAGCCCCTACACTGACAGGGCCTCCTACGAGCAGTACTTC
TRBV18	TRBJ1-2	few	TRBD1	CASSPGTDYGYTF	TGTGCCAGCTCACCCGGGACAGACTATGGCTACACCTTC
TRBV7-6	TRBJ2-1	few	TRBD1	CASSSPGQTEQFF	TGTGCCAGCAGCTCGCCGGGACAGACTGAGCAGTTCTTC
TRBV18	TRBJ1-2	NA	NA	CASSPVNGDYGYTF	TGTGCCAGCTCGCCGGTAAACGGGGACTATGGCTACACCTTC
TRBV27	TRBJ2-7	NA	TRBD1	CASSLSGTGAFEQYF	TGTGCCAGCAGTTTATCCGGGACAGGGGCATTCGAGCAGTACTTC
TRBV13	TRBJ1-1	NA	NA	CASSLIGGDTNTEAFF	TGTGCCAGCAGCTTAATCGGTGGGGACACCAACACTGAAGCTTTCTTT
TRBV7-7	TRBJ2-2	NA	NA	CASSGSLGGATGELFF	TGTGCCAGCAGTGGATCATTAGGAGGGGCCACCGGGGAGCTGTTTTTT
TRBV7-9	TRBJ1-2	NA	TRBD1	CASSGVRQGVGYTF	TGTGCCAGCAGCGGAGTTAGGCAGGGGGTCGGCTACACCTTC
TRBV4-1	TRBJ1-6	NA	NA	CASSQGGGALWNSPLHF	TGCGCCAGCAGCCAAGGCGGGGGGGCGCTTTGGAATTCACCCCTCCACTTT
TRBV19	TRBJ2-1	NA	TRBD2	CASSSGAGGSSYNEQFF	TGTGCCAGTAGTTCGGGAGCGGGGGGGAGCTCCTACAATGAGCAGTTCTTC
TRBV28	TRBJ1-5	NA	NA	CASSLVSRLSNQPQHF	TGTGCCAGCAGTTTAGTTAGCCGACTTAGCAATCAGCCCCAGCATTTT
TRBV11-2	TRBJ1-5	NA	NA	CASSLDWQPNQPQHF	TGTGCCAGCAGCTTAGATTGGCAACCCAATCAGCCCCAGCATTTT
TRBV7-9	TRBJ2-3	NA	TRBD2	CASSRRTSGGAYTQYF	TGTGCCAGCAGCCGGCGGACTAGCGGGGGGGCATATACGCAGTATTTT
TRBV2	TRBJ1-5	NA	TRBD1	CASSEGQGGNQPQHF	TGTGCCAGCAGTGAGGGACAGGGAGGCAATCAGCCCCAGCATTTT
TRBV9	TRBJ2-7	NA	TRBD1	CASSVAPGGGSEQYF	TGTGCCAGCAGCGTAGCACCAGGGGGCGGGTCCGAGCAGTACTTC
TRBV5-1	TRBJ2-1	few	TRBD1	CASSRDSFPEQFF	TGCGCCAGCAGCCGGGACAGCTTCCCTGAGCAGTTCTTC
TRBV7-9	TRBJ1-5	NA	NA	CASSYGGSNQPQHF	TGTGCCAGCAGCTACGGGGGATCCAATCAGCCCCAGCATTTT
TRBV29-1	TRBJ2-6	NA	NA	CSVELPSGANVLTF	TGCAGCGTTGAACTACCCTCTGGGGCCAACGTCCTGACTTTC
TRBV4-2	TRBJ2-3	NA	NA	CASSQEYGRRGDTQYF	TGTGCCAGCAGCCAAGAATACGGTAGGAGAGGGGATACGCAGTATTTT
TRBV7-2	TRBJ1-5	NA	NA	CASSLQGPNQPQHF	TGTGCCAGCAGCTTGCAGGGCCCCAATCAGCCCCAGCATTTT
TRBV29-1	TRBJ2-2	NA	NA	CSVARGSTGELFF	TGCAGCGTTGCGAGGGGGAGTACCGGGGAGCTGTTTTTT
TRBV15	TRBJ2-5	NA	NA	CATSRDSGETQYF	TGTGCCACCAGCAGAGATTCGGGAGAGACCCAGTACTTC
TRBV11-3	TRBJ2-2	NA	TRBD1	CASGRTGGDTGELFF	TGTGCCAGCGGAAGGACAGGGGGCGACACCGGGGAGCTGTTTTTT
TRBV6-1	TRBJ1-5	NA	NA	CASRQGFNQPQHF	TGTGCCAGTCGCCAGGGATTCAATCAGCCCCAGCATTTT
TRBV7-2	TRBJ2-2	NA	NA	CASSLTEPNTGELFF	TGTGCCAGCAGTTTGACAGAGCCGAACACCGGGGAGCTGTTTTTT
TRBV20-1	TRBJ1-1	NA	NA	CSALERTEAFF	TGCAGTGCCTTGGAGCGCACTGAAGCTTTCTTT
TRBV7-2	TRBJ2-4	NA	NA	CASSLDLGQGGAIQYF	TGTGCCAGCAGCTTAGACCTAGGGCAGGGGGGCGCCATTCAGTACTTC
TRBV2	TRBJ2-7	NA	TRBD1	CASSPEGQGRYEQYF	TGTGCCAGCAGTCCCGAGGGACAGGGGAGGTACGAGCAGTACTTC
TRBV5-4	TRBJ1-1	NA	NA	CASSLLSSGVNTEAFF	TGTGCCAGCAGCTTGTTAAGTTCGGGGGTGAACACTGAAGCTTTCTTT
TRBV7-8	TRBJ1-1	few	NA	CASSLGRLNTEAFF	TGTGCCAGCAGCTTAGGGAGATTGAACACTGAAGCTTTCTTT
TRBV28	TRBJ1-1	NA	TRBD1	CASSRTGAVVNTEAFF	TGTGCCAGCAGTCGTACAGGGGCGGTGGTTAACACTGAAGCTTTCTTT
TRBV7-2	TRBJ1-2	NA	NA	CASKGQGWGGYGYTF	TGTGCCAGCAAGGGCCAGGGGTGGGGCGGGTATGGCTACACCTTC
TRBV6-1	TRBJ2-7	NA	NA	CASSIETGRRVEQYF	TGTGCCAGCAGTATCGAGACAGGGAGGCGGGTCGAGCAGTACTTC
TRBV5-1	TRBJ2-5	NA	NA	CASSLSRSQETQYF	TGCGCCAGCAGCTTGTCCCGGTCCCAAGAGACCCAGTACTTC
TRBV5-4	TRBJ2-7	NA	TRBD1	CASSRRQGDYEQYF	TGTGCCAGCAGCAGGCGACAGGGGGACTACGAGCAGTACTTC
TRBV11-3	TRBJ2-3	NA	NA	CASNSKADSTDTQYF	TGTGCCAGCAACAGTAAAGCGGATAGCACAGATACGCAGTATTTT
TRBV7-2	TRBJ1-2	NA	NA	CASSFDNNYGYTF	TGTGCCAGCAGCTTTGACAATAACTATGGCTACACCTTC
TRBV7-2	TRBJ2-4	NA	TRBD1	CASSLVAGTGGSRQNIQYF	TGTGCCAGCAGCTTAGTTGCCGGGACAGGGGGCTCCAGGCAAAACATTCAGTACTTC
TRBV6-1	TRBJ2-7	few	NA	CASSEGQGKNYEQYF	TGTGCCAGCAGTGAAGGGCAGGGGAAGAACTACGAGCAGTACTTC
TRBV27	TRBJ2-7	NA	TRBD1	CASSRRQGFGYEQYF	TGTGCCAGCAGTCGCCGACAGGGGTTTGGCTACGAGCAGTACTTC
TRBV6-6	TRBJ2-1	NA	NA	CASSSFGDYNEQFF	TGTGCCAGCAGTTCTTTCGGGGACTACAATGAGCAGTTCTTC